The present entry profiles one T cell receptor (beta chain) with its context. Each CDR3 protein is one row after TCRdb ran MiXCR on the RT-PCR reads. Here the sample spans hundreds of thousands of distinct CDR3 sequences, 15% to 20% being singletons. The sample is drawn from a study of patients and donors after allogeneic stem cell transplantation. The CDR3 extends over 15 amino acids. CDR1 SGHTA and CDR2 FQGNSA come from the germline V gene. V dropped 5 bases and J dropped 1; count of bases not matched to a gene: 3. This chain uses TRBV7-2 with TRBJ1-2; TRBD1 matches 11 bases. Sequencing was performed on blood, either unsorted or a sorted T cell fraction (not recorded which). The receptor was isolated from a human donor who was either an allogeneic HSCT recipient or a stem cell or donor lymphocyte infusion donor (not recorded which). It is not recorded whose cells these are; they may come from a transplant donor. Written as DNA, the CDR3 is TGTGCCAGCAGCAAGGGACAGGGGGTTAACTATGGCTACACCTTC. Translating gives CASSKGQGVNYGYTF.